This TCR beta chain emerged from a study of spatial heterogeneity in lung cancer. Overall study: Among detected sequences, beta-chain ones consistently exceeded alpha-chain ones in number. Combinations of a unique TCR and a UMI were tallied in raw reads, and on average each appeared more than ten times. Study conclusions and caveats: Follow-up blood showed ubiquitous expanded tumor TCRs less than blood at resection did.

Regarding time point: sample taken at primary tumor resection. The study sequenced unsorted whole RNA from tumor, nontumor lung or frozen PBMC. A distinct unique molecular identifier was carried by each TCR cDNA molecule. TCRdb independently ran MiXCR on the 5' RACE reads; one entry per CDR3 protein. Seen here are tens of thousands of distinct CDR3 sequences, about an eighth observed once, and the top ten hold over 40%. On this clonotype itself: What it binds is not known.

The V gene's germline CDR1 is DFQATT and CDR2 SNEGSKA (reference sequence). The CDR3 has 14 amino acids. The V segment lost 4 bases and the J segment 3 bases; nucleotides outside the gene matches: 4. Here the sequenced sample was PBMCs, taken at surgery. V usage is TRBV20-1 and J usage is TRBJ2-1; 9 bases agree with TRBD2. The clonotype originates from a male donor with early-stage non-small cell lung cancer. This CDR3 reads CSAMGLAFYNEQFF. The DNA for the CDR3 is TGCAGTGCTATGGGACTAGCCTTCTACAATGAGCAGTTCTTC.